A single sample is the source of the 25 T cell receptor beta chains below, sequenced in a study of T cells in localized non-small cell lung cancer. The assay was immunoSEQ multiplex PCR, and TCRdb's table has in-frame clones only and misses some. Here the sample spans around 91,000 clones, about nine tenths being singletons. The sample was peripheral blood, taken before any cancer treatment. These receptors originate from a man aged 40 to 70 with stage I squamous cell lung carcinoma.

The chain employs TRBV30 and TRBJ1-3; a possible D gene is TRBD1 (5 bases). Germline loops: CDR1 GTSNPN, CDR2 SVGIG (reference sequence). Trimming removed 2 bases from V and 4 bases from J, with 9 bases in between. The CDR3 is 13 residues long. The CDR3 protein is CAWSRGVGNTIYF. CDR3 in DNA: TGTGCCTGGAGTCGGGGGGTCGGAAACACCATATATTTT.

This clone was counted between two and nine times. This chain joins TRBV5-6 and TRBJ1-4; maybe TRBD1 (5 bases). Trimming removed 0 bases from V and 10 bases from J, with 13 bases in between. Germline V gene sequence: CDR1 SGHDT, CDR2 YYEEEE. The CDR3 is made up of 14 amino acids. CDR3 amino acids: CASSLAGGGGKLFF. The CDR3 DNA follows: TGTGCCAGCAGCTTGGCGGGCGGGGGTGGAAAACTGTTTTTT.

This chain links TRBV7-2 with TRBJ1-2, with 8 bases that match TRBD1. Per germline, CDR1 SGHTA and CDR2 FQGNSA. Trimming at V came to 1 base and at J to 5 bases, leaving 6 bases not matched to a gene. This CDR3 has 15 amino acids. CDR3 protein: CASSLGTGGLYGYTF. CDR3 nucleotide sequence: TGTGCCAGCAGCTTAGGAACAGGGGGGTTGTATGGCTACACCTTC.

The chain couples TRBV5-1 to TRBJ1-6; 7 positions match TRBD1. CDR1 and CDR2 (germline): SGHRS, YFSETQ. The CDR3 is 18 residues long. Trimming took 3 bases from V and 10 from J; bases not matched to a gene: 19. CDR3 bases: TGCGCCAGCAGCTCGCTACCCGGACAGGAAATCTATCGGTCACCCCTCCACTTT. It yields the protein CASSSLPGQEIYRSPLHF.

This chain's CDR3 is CASSTQGAIRSPLHF. The CDR3 nucleotides read TGTGCCAGCAGTACCCAGGGGGCGATTCGGTCACCCCTCCACTTT. The chain recombines TRBV6-6 with TRBJ1-6; 8 nucleotides match TRBD1. The V gene's germline CDR1 is MNHNY and CDR2 SVGAGI (reference sequence). V trimming: 5 bases; J trimming: 10 bases; junction bases outside the gene matches: 10. This CDR3 has 15 amino acids.

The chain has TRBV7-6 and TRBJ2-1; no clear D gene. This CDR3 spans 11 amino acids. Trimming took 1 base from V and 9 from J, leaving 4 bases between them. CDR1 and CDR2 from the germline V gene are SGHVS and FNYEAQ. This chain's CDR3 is CASSLDTEQFF. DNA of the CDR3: TGTGCCAGCAGCTTAGACACTGAGCAGTTCTTC. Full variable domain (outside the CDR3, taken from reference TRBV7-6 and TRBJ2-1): GAGVSQSPRYKVTKRGQDVALRCDPISGHVSLYWYRQALGQGPEFLTYFNYEAQQDKSGLPNDRFSAERPEGSISTLTIQRTEQRDSAMYRCASSLDTEQFFGPGTRLTVL.

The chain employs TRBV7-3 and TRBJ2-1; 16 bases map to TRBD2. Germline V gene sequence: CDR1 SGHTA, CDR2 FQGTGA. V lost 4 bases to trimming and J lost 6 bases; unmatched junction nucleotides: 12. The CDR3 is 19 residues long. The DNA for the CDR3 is TGTGCCAGCAGCTCTCCCGGGACTAGCGGGGGGGCCGGCAGCAATGAGCAGTTCTTC. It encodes CASSSPGTSGGAGSNEQFF.

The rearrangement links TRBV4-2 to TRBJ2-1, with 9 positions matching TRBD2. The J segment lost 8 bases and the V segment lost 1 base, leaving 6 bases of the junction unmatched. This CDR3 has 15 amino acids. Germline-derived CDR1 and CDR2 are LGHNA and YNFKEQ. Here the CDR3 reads CASSQGVAGVDEQFF. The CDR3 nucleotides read TGTGCCAGCAGCCAAGGGGTAGCGGGGGTCGATGAGCAGTTCTTC.

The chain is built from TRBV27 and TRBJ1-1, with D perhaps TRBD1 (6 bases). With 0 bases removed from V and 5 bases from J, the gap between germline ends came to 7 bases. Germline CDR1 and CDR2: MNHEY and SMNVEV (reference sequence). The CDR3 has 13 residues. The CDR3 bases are TGTGCCAGCAGTTTATCGAGGGGGACTGAAGCTTTCTTT. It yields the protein CASSLSRGTEAFF.

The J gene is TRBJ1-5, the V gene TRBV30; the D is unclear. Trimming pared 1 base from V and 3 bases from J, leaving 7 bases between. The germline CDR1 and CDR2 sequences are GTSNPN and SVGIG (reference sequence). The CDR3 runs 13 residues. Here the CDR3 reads CAWSASNNQPQHF. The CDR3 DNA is TGTGCCTGGAGTGCCAGTAACAATCAGCCCCAGCATTTT.

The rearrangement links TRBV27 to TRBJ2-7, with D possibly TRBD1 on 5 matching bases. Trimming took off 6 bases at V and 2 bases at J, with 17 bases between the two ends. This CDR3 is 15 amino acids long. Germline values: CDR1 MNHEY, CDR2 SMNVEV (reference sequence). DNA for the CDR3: TGTGCCAGCAGATCCTTTACAGGTAAAGCCTACGAGCAGTACTTC. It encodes CASRSFTGKAYEQYF.

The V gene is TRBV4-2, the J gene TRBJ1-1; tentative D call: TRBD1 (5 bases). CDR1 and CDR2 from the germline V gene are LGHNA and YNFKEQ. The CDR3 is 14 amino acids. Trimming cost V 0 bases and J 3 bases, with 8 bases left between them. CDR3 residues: CASSQDLGDTEAFF. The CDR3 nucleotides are TGTGCCAGCAGCCAAGATCTAGGGGACACTGAAGCTTTCTTT.

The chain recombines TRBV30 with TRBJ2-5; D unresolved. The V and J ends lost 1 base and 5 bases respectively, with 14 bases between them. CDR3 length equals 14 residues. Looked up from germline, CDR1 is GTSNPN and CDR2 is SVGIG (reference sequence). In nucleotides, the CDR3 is TGTGCCTGGAGTGAAAGTTTAATGCGGGAGACCCAGTACTTC. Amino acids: CAWSESLMRETQYF.

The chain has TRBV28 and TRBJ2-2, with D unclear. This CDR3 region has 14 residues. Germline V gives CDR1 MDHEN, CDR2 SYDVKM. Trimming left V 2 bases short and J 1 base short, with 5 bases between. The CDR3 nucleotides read TGTGCCAGCAGTTTAGGGCAGAACACCGGGGAGCTGTTTTTT. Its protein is CASSLGQNTGELFF.

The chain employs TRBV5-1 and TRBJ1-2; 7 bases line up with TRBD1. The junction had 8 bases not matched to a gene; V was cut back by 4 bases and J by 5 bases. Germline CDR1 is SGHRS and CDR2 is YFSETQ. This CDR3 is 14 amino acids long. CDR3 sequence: CASSADDRAYGYTF. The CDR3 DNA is TGCGCCAGCAGCGCAGACGACAGGGCGTATGGCTACACCTTC.

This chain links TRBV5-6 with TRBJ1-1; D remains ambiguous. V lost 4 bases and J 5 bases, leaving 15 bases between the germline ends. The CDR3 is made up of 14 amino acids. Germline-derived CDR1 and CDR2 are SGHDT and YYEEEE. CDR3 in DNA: TGTGCCAGCAGCCCGACGGGGATGGGGACTGAAGCTTTCTTT. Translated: CASSPTGMGTEAFF.

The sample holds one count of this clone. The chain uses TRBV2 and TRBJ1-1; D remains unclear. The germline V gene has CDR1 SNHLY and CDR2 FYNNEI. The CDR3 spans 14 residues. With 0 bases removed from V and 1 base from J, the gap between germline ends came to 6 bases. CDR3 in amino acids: CASSEARGNTEAFF. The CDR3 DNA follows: TGTGCCAGCAGTGAAGCGCGGGGGAACACTGAAGCTTTCTTT. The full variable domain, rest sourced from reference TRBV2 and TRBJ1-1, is EPEVTQTPSHQVTQMGQEVILRCVPISNHLYFYWYRQILGQKVEFLVSFYNNEISEKSEIFDDQFSVERPDGSNFTLKIRSTKLEDSAMYFCASSEARGNTEAFFGQGTRLTVV.

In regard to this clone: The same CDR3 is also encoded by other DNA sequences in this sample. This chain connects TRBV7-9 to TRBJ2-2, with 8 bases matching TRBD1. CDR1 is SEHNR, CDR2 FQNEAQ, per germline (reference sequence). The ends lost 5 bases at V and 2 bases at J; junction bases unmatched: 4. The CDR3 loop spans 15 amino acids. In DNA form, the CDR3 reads TGTGCCAGCAGCCTCGACAGGGGAAACACCGGGGAGCTGTTTTTT. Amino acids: CASSLDRGNTGELFF.

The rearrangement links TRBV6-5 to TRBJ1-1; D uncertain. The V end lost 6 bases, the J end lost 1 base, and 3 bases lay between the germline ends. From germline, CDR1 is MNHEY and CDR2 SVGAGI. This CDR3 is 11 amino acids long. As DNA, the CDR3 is TGTGCCAGCAGGGGGAACACTGAAGCTTTCTTT. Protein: CASRGNTEAFF.

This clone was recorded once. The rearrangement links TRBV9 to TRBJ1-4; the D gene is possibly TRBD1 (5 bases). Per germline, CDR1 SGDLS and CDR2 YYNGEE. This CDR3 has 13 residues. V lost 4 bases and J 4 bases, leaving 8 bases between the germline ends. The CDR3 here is CASSPDSNEKLFF. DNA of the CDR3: TGTGCCAGCAGCCCCGACAGTAATGAAAAACTGTTTTTT. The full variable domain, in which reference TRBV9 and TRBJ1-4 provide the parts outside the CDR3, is DSGVTQTPKHLITATGQRVTLRCSPRSGDLSVYWYQQSLDQGLQFLIQYYNGEERAKGNILERFSAQQFPDLHSELNLSSLELGDSALYFCASSPDSNEKLFFGSGTQLSVL.

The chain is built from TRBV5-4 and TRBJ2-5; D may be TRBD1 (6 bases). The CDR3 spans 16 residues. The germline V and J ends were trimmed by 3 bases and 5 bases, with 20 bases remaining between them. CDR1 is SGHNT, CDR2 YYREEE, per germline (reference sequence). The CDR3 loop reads CASSSPAQGYGETQYF. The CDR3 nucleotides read TGTGCCAGCAGCTCGCCTGCCCAGGGGTACGGGGAGACCCAGTACTTC.

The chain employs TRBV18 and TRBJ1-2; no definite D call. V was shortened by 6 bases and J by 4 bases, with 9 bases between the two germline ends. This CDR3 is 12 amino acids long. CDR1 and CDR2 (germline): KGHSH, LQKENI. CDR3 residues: CASSPNPYGYTF. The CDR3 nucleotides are TGTGCCAGCTCTCCCAACCCCTATGGCTACACCTTC.

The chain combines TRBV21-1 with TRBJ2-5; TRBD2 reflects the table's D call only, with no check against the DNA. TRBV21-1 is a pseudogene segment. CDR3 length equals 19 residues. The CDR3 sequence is CASSQFTGTPDLDQETQYF. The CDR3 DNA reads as TGTGCCAGCAGCCAATTTACCGGGACTCCCGATTTGGACCAAGAGACCCAGTACTTC.

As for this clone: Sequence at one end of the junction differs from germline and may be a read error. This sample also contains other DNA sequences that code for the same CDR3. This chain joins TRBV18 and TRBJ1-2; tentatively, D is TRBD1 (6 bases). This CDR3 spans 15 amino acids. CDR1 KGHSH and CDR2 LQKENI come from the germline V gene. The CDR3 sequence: CASSPVRQVDYGYTF. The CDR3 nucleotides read TGCGCCAGCTCACCAGTAAGACAGGTGGACTATGGCTACACCTTC.

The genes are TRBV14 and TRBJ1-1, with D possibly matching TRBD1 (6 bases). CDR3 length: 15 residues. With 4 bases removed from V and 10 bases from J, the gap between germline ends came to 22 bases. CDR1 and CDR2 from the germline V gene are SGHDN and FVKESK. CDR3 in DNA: TGTGCCAGCAGCCGATCGAGGACAGAAGGACTCGTAGCTTTCTTT. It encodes CASSRSRTEGLVAFF.